The rows below give T cell receptor beta chains drawn from one sample of a study of Ad26.COV2.S vaccination and SARS-CoV-2 variants. The data were produced by immunoSEQ multiplex PCR, yet TCRdb's version contains in-frame clones alone and is incomplete. The sample has around 270,000 clones; around 85% are singletons. Material: peripheral blood, obtained in a trial of Ad26.COV2.S vaccine versus placebo. The receptors shown here come from a person between 18 and 59 years old who received the Ad26.COV2.S COVID-19 vaccine or a placebo. CDR3s include the opening cysteine and the closing phenylalanine or tryptophan.

V gene	CDR3 protein
TRBV7-2	CASSSRAGRDTQYF
TRBV27	CASSFSGGQETQYF
TRBV3-1/TRBV3-2	CASSPTLRTGIYGYTF
TRBV15	CATREDRGIEPQHF
TRBV7-6	CASSLGVAGGLDEQFF
TRBV6-7	CASSYGYRGYSTEAFF
TRBV14	CASNEYQASGSFNEQFF
TRBV19	CASMPDRATNEKLFF
TRBV7-2	CASSSLWHRAGANIQYF
TRBV30	CAWSGLAGYDTQYF
TRBV7-2	CASSRDSLANYGYTF
TRBV6-2/TRBV6-3	CASSYPAGEESRQETQYF
TRBV29-1	CSVEDRHTKIYGYTF
TRBV6-5	CASKPGQNYGYTF
TRBV12-3/TRBV12-4	CASSQGTGELFF
TRBV11-3	CASSSGTLVGLGEQFF
TRBV3-1/TRBV3-2	CASSPGPFYGYTF
TRBV5-1	CASSLAVGTSSTDTQYF
TRBV6-4	CASSSSGGDTGELFF
TRBV19	CASSIAAGRLQDEQFF
TRBV7-8	CASSESGGLSSYNEQFF
TRBV19	CATGDGLNTEAFF
TRBV7-9	CASGLAGDTQYF
TRBV2	CASSGLTPYEQYF
TRBV30	CAWNNLGPGEKLFF
TRBV6-4	CASSDNIERGSGELFF